These 5 T cell receptor beta chains came from one sample sequenced in a study of CD8 T cells in Susac syndrome. RNA amounts of 0.5 to 1 ug underwent reverse transcription with random hexamers. TCRdb passed the immunoSEQ multiplex PCR reads through MiXCR, listing each CDR3 protein once. The sample has 55,000 to 70,000 distinct CDR3 sequences; roughly 94% are singletons. Sequenced: CD8+ T cells from PBMCs. Receptors were obtained from a human donor in good health.

This chain connects TRBV30 to TRBJ1-1; no definite D call. CDR1 GTSNPN and CDR2 SVGIG come from the germline V gene (reference sequence). V lost 4 bases to trimming and J lost 4 bases, with 10 bases between them. This CDR3 region has 12 residues. DNA of the CDR3: TGTGCCTGGACTCTGGCGAGCACTGAAGCTTTCTTT. This gives the protein CAWTLASTEAFF.

V is TRBV6-6 and J is TRBJ2-3, with 7 nucleotides matching TRBD2. This CDR3 comprises 15 residues. Trimming at V came to 2 bases and at J to 8 bases, leaving 10 bases not matched to a gene. Germline CDR1 is MNHNY and CDR2 is SVGAGI (reference sequence). The CDR3 spells CASSYPGGTPGTQYF. In nucleotides, the CDR3 is TGTGCCAGCAGTTACCCCGGGGGGACCCCGGGTACGCAGTATTTT.

The chain recombines TRBV14 with TRBJ2-1, with D tentatively TRBD1 (5 bases). CDR1 is SGHDN, CDR2 FVKESK, per germline. The CDR3 contains 13 residues. V gave up 2 bases and J gave up 6 bases, with 8 bases separating them. The CDR3 DNA reads TGTGCCAGCAGCCAACAAGGGGTCAATGAGCAGTTCTTC. This sequence encodes CASSQQGVNEQFF.

The chain carries TRBV12-3 or TRBV12-4 and TRBJ2-7; no clear D. The V and J ends lost 2 bases and 3 bases respectively, with 8 bases between them. This CDR3 is 13 amino acids long. The chain's CDR3 is CASSLRHLYEQYF. Written as DNA, the CDR3 is TGTGCCAGCAGTTTAAGGCACCTCTACGAGCAGTACTTC.

The gene calls are TRBV19 and TRBJ2-1; TRBD2 might be the D (7 bases). Trimming pared 2 bases from V and 7 bases from J, leaving 15 bases between. This CDR3 region has 15 residues. Looked up from germline, CDR1 is LNHDA and CDR2 is SQIVND (reference sequence). CDR3 sequence reads: CASSISGGGLNEQFF. CDR3 DNA: TGTGCCAGTAGTATATCTGGCGGGGGCCTAAATGAGCAGTTCTTC.